A selection of T cell receptor beta chains follows, all from one sample in a study of blood T cell repertoires in COVID-19. Some clones are missing from TCRdb's copy, which holds only in-frame ones; the method was immunoSEQ multiplex PCR. The sample lists about 270,000 clones, roughly 91% occurring once. The sequenced sample consisted of PBMCs or T cells enriched from blood (not recorded which). The origin of the receptors is a woman in her sixties or seventies who had recovered from COVID-19. The CDR3 runs from the conserved cysteine through the conserved F or W. The order of the fields is D gene, V gene, CDR3 length, clone size, J gene, CDR3 DNA, CDR3 protein. D genes are given only for firm matches. Clone size, where shown, is once, few, many, or a class for clones that have expanded.

NA	TRBV5-1	14	NA	TRBJ2-7	TGCGCCAGCAGCTTGCTAACGTCCTCGGGGGAGCAGTACTTC	CASSLLTSSGEQYF
NA	TRBV30	17	NA	TRBJ1-5	TGTGCCTGGAGTGACCTGGGGGGGGGACCCAGCAATCAGCCCCAGCATTTT	CAWSDLGGGPSNQPQHF
TRBD1	TRBV4-1	17	NA	TRBJ1-4	TGCGCCAGCAGCCAAGGGACAGGTGGCGTCTTGACTGAAAAACTGTTTTTT	CASSQGTGGVLTEKLFF
TRBD2	TRBV4-2	15	NA	TRBJ2-5	TGTGCCAGCAGCCCGGGACTAGCGGGGTTCGAGACCCAGTACTTC	CASSPGLAGFETQYF
TRBD2	TRBV7-2	17	once	TRBJ2-1	TGTGCCAGCAGCTCACGGACTAGCGGGGGACAATACAATGAGCAGTTCTTC	CASSSRTSGGQYNEQFF
NA	TRBV28	14	NA	TRBJ1-3	TGTGCCAGCAGTGACAGCCTCTCTGGAAACACCATATATTTT	CASSDSLSGNTIYF
NA	TRBV6-4	17	NA	TRBJ1-4	TGTGCCAGCAGTGACTTGCGGGGGGCGCAGTCCAATGAAAAACTGTTTTTT	CASSDLRGAQSNEKLFF
NA	TRBV2	13	NA	TRBJ1-1	TGTGCCAGCACCCAGAACCCGAACACTGAAGCTTTCTTT	CASTQNPNTEAFF
TRBD1	TRBV14	15	NA	TRBJ2-3	TGTGCCAGCAGCTTCCGGGACAGGATGATAGATACGCAGTATTTT	CASSFRDRMIDTQYF
NA	TRBV7-9	15	NA	TRBJ1-2	TGTGCCAGCAGCTTAGCAGGACAGTACAACTATGGCTACACCTTC	CASSLAGQYNYGYTF
TRBD1	TRBV6-4	15	NA	TRBJ1-1	TGTGCCAGCAGTCCCGGGACAGGGGGGACCTCTGAAGCTTTCTTT	CASSPGTGGTSEAFF
TRBD2	TRBV19	10	NA	TRBJ2-1	TGTGCCAGTGTCGGGACTAGTTTGTTCTTC	CASVGTSLFF
NA	TRBV28	13	NA	TRBJ1-1	TGTGCCAGCAGTTCCTTCCGGGGAAGGAGAGCTTTCTTT	CASSSFRGRRAFF
NA	TRBV12-5	14	NA	TRBJ1-4	TGTGCTAGTGGTTTACGGTCCTTAAATGAAAAACTGTTTTTT	CASGLRSLNEKLFF